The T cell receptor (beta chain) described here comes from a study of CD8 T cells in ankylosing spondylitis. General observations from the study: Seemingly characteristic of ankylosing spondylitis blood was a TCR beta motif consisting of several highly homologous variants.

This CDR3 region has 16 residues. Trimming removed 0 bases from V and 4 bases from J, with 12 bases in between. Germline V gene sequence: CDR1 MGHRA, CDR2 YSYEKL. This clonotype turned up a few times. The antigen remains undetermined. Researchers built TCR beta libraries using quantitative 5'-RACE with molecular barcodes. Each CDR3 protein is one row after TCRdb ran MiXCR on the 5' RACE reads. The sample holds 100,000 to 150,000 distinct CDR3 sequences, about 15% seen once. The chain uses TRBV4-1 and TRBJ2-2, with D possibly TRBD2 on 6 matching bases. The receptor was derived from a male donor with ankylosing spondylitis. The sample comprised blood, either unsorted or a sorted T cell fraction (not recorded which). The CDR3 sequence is CASSQEGGVGTGELFF. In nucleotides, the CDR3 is TGCGCCAGCAGCCAAGAAGGAGGGGTGGGCACCGGGGAGCTGTTTTTT.